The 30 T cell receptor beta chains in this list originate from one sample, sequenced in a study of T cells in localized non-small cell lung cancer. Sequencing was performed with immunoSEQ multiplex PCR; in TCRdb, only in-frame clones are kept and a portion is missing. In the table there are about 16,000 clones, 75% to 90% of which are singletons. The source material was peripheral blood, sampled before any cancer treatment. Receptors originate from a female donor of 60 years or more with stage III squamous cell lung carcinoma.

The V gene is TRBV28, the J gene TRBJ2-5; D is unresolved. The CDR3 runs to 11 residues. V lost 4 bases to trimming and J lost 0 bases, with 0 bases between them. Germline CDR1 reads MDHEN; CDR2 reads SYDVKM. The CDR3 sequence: CASSYQETQYF. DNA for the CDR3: TGTGCCAGCAGTTACCAAGAGACCCAGTACTTC.

CDR3 bases: TGTGCCAGCAGCCCCTCTGGGCTTAGCAATCAGCCCCAGCATTTT. Protein: CASSPSGLSNQPQHF. The rearrangement joins TRBV9 to TRBJ1-5, with D unclear. Trimming shortened V by 4 bases and J by 0 bases, and 11 bases separated the two germline ends. In germline, CDR1 is SGDLS, CDR2 YYNGEE. The CDR3 length is 15 residues.

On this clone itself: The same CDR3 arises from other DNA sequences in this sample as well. Written as DNA, the CDR3 is TGTGCCAGCAGCTTAGTATCCGGGACTAGCGGGAGAGGGAATGAGCAGTTCTTC. Its translation is CASSLVSGTSGRGNEQFF. The rearrangement uses TRBV11-2 and TRBJ2-1; TRBD2 aligns across 14 bases. This CDR3 region has 18 residues. V gave up 1 base and J gave up 7 bases; unmatched junction bases: 9. The germline gives CDR1 SGHAT, CDR2 FQNNGV.

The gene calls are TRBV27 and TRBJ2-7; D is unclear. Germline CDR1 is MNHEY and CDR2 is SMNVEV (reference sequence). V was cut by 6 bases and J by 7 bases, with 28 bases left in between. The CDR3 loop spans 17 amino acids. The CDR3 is CASSSAPAWGIYMEQYF. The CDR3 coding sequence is TGTGCCAGCAGCAGTGCCCCGGCCTGGGGAATTTATATGGAGCAGTACTTC.

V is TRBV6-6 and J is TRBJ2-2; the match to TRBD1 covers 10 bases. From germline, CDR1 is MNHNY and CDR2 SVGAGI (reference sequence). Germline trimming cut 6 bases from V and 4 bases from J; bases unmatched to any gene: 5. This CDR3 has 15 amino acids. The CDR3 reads CASSQDRGLTGELFF. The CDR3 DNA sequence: TGTGCCAGCAGCCAAGACAGGGGGCTCACCGGGGAGCTGTTTTTT.

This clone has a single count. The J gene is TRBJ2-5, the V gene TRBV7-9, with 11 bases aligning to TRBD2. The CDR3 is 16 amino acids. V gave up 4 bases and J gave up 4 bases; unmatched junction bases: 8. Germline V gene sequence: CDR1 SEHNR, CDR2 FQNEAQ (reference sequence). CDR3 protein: CASSSASGRTRETQYF. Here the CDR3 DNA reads TGTGCCAGCAGCTCAGCTAGCGGGAGGACCCGAGAGACCCAGTACTTC.

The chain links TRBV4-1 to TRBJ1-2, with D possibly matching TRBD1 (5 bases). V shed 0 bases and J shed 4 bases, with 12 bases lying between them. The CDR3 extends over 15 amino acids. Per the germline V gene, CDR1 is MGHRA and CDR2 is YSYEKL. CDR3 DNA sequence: TGCGCCAGCAGCCAAGATACGGGAGGGACCTATGGCTACACCTTC. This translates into CASSQDTGGTYGYTF.

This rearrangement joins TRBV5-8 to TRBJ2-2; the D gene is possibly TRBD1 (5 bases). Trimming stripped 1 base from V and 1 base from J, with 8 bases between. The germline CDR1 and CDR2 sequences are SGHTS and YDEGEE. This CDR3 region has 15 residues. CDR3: CASSLYQGNTGELFF. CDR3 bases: TGTGCCAGCAGCTTGTACCAGGGGAACACCGGGGAGCTGTTTTTT.

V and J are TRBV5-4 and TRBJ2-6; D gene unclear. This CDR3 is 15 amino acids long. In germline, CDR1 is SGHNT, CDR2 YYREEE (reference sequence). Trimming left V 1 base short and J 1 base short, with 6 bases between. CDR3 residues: CASSLLASGANVLTF. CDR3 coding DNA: TGTGCCAGCAGCTTGTTGGCTTCTGGGGCCAACGTCCTGACTTTC.

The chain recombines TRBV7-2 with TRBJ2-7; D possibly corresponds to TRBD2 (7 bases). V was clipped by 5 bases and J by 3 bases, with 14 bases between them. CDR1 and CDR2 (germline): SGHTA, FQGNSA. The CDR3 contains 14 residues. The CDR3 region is CASSLRRGGYEQYF. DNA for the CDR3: TGTGCCAGCAGCCTACGGAGGGGGGGCTACGAGCAGTACTTC.

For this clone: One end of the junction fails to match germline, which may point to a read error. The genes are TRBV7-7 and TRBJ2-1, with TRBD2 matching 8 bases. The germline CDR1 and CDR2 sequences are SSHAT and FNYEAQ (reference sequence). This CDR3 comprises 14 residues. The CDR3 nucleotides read TGTGCTAGCAGCTTAGCGGGGCACAACAATGAGCAGTTCTTC. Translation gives CASSLAGHNNEQFF.

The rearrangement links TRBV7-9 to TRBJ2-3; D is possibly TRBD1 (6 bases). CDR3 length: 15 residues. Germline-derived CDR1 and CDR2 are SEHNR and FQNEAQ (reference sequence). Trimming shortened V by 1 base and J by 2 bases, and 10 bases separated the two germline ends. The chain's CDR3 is CASSLGGPDTDTQYF. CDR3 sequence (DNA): TGTGCCAGCAGCTTAGGGGGGCCTGACACAGATACGCAGTATTTT.

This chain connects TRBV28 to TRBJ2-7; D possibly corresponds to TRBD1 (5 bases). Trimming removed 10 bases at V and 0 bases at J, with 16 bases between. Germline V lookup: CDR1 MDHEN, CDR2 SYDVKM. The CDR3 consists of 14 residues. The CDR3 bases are TGTGCCACTTGCAGGGCGCCCCTCTCCTACGAGCAGTACTTC. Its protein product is CATCRAPLSYEQYF.

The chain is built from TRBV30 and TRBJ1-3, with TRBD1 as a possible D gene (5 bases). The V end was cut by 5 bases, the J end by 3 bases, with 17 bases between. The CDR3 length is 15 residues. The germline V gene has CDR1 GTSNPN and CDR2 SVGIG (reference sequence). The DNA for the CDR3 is TGTGCCTGGCGTGGGGGGAGTTCCTTTGGAAACACCATATATTTT. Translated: CAWRGGSSFGNTIYF.

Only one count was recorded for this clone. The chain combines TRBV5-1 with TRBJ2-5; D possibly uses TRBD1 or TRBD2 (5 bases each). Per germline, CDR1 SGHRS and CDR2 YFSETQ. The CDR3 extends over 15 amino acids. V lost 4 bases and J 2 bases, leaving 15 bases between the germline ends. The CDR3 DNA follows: TGCGCCAGCAGCCCCCCCCAGGGAGAACAAGAGACCCAGTACTTC. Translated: CASSPPQGEQETQYF.

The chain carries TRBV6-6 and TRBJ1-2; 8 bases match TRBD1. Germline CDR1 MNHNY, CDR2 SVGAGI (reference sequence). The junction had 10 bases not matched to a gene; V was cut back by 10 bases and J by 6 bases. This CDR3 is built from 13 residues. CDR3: CATSWTGYDGYTF. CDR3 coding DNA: TGTGCCACCTCCTGGACAGGGTATGATGGCTACACCTTC.

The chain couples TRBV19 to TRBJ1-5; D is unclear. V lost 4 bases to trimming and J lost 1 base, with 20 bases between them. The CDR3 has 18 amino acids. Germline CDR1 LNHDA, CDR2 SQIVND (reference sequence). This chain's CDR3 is CASSRSTQTLISNQPQHF. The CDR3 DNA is TGTGCCAGTAGTAGGAGTACCCAGACCTTAATAAGCAATCAGCCCCAGCATTTT.

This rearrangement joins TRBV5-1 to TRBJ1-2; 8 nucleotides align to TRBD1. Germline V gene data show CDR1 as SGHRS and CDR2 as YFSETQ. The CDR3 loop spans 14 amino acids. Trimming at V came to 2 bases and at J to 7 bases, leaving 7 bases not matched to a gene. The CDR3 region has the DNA TGCGCCAGCAGCTTCCTAGGACAGGGACGTGGCTACACCTTC. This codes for CASSFLGQGRGYTF.

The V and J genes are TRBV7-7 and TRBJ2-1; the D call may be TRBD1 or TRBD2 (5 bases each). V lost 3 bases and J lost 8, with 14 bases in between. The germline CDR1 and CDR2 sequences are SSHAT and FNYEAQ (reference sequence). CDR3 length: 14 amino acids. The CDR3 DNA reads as TGTGCCAGCAGCTTTGTTTACGGGGCGCATGAGCAGTTCTTC. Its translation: CASSFVYGAHEQFF.

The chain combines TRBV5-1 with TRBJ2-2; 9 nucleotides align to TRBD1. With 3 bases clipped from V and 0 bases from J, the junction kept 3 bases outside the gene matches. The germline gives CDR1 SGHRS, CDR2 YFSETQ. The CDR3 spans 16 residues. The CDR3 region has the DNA TGCGCCAGCAGCTCGGGACAGGGCTCGAACACCGGGGAGCTGTTTTTT. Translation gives CASSSGQGSNTGELFF.

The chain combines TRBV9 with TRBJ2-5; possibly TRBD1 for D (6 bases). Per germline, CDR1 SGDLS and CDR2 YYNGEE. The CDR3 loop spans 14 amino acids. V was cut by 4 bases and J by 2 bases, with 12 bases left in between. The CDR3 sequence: CASSRYTGQETQYF. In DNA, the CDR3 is TGTGCCAGCAGCCGCTATACAGGGCAAGAGACCCAGTACTTC.

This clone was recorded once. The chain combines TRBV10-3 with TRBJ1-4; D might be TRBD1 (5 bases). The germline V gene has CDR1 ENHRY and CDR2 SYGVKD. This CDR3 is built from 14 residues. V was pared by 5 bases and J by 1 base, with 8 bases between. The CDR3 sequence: CAISWGGTNEKLFF. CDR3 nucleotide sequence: TGTGCCATCAGTTGGGGGGGAACTAATGAAAAACTGTTTTTT.

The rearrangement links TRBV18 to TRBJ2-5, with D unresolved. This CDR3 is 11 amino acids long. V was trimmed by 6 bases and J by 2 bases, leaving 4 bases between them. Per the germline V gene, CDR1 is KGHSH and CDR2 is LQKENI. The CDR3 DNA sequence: TGTGCCAGCTCCGGTCAAGAGACCCAGTACTTC. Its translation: CASSGQETQYF.

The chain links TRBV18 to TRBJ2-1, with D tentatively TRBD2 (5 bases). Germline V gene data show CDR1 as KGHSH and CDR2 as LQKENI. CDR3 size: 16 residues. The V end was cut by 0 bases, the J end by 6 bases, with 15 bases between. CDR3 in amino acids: CASSPPLPSRGNEQFF. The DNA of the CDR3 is TGTGCCAGCTCACCACCCCTACCGAGTCGGGGCAATGAGCAGTTCTTC.

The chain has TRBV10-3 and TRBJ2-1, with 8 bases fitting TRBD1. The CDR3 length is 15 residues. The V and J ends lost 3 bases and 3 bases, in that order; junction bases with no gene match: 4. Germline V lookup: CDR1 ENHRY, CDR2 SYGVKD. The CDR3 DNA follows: TGTGCCATCAGTGAAGTGACAGGGGACTACAATGAGCAGTTCTTC. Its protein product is CAISEVTGDYNEQFF.

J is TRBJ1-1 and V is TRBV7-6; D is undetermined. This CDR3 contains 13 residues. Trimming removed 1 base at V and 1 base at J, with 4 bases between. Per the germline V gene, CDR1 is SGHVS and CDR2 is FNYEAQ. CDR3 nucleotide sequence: TGTGCCAGCAGCTTAGACCCGAACACTGAAGCTTTCTTT. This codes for CASSLDPNTEAFF.

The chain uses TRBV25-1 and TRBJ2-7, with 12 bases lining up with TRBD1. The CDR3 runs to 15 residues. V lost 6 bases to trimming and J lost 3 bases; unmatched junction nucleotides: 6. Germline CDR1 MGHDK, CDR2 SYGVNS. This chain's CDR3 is CASSPGQGAYYEQYF. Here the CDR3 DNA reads TGTGCCAGCAGCCCGGGACAGGGGGCCTACTACGAGCAGTACTTC.

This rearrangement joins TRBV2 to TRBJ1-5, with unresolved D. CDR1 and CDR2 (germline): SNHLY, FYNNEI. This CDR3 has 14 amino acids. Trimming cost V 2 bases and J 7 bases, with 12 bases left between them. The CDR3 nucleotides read TGTGCCAGCAGTGAATTCAAGTCCGGACAGCCCCAGCATTTT. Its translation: CASSEFKSGQPQHF.

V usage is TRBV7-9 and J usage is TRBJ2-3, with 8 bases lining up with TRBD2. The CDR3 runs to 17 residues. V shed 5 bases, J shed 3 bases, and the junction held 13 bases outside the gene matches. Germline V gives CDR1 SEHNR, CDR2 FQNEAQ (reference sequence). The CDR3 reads CASSPRLGASGTDTQYF. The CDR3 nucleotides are TGTGCCAGCAGCCCCAGGCTCGGTGCTAGCGGGACAGATACGCAGTATTTT. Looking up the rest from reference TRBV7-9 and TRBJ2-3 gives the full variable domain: DTGVSQNPRHKITKRGQNVTFRCDPISEHNRLYWYRQTLGQGPEFLTYFQNEAQLEKSRLLSDRFSAERPKGSFSTLEIQRTEQGDSAMYLCASSPRLGASGTDTQYFGPGTRLTVL.

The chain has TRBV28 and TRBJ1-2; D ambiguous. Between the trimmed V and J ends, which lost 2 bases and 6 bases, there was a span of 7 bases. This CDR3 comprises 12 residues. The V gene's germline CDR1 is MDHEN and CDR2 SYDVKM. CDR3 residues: CASSLTIHGYTF. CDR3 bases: TGTGCCAGCAGTTTAACTATTCATGGCTACACCTTC.